This T cell receptor (beta chain) was sequenced for a study of Graves' ophthalmopathy and Graves' hyperthyroidism. CDR1 is SGHTA, CDR2 FQGNSA, per germline. The CDR3 spans 14 residues. V lost 7 bases and J lost 4; bases outside the gene matches: 6. Investigators amplified TCR beta CDR3 regions from RNA transcripts. An initial RT-PCR round employing HTBI primers preceded a second-round multiplex PCR. TCRdb independently ran MiXCR on the multiplex PCR reads; one entry per CDR3 protein. The repertoire includes almost 750,000 distinct CDR3 sequences, 40% of them detected once, and 44% sits in the top ten. This clonotype has only a few counts.

The clonotype comes from an adult man with Graves' ophthalmopathy. Sequences were obtained from peripheral blood. The rearrangement uses TRBV7-2 and TRBJ2-7; 11 bases align to TRBD2. The CDR3 bases are TGTGCCAGCACACCGGGACTAGCGGCTTACGAGCAGTACTTC. It is translated as CASTPGLAAYEQYF.